The subject of this entry is one T cell receptor beta chain. Antigen unknown. Primers: 60 Vbeta forward and 13 Jbeta reverse. Only in-frame clones appear in the TCRdb table, and some are missing; sequencing was by immunoSEQ multiplex PCR. The sample data list about 120,000 clones. This sample was included in a study of cytomegalovirus exposure and HLA in healthy donors. While unrecorded immune exposures were likely, the donors were nominally healthy when sampled. Points from the study as a whole: It was confirmed in vitro that three of the CMV-associated chains were specific for CMV antigens.

Germline V gene lookup returns CDR1 MNHNS and CDR2 SASEGT. CDR3 length equals 15 residues. Trimming pared 4 bases from V and 5 bases from J, leaving 15 bases between. Sequenced: PBMCs. The receptor was isolated from a woman between 35 and 50 years old in good health and CMV-seropositive. The chain recombines TRBV6-1 with TRBJ2-1; D gene ambiguous. CDR3 coding DNA: TGTGCCAGCAGTGTTGAGTCTACAGCCCACAATGAGCAGTTCTTC. Its protein is CASSVESTAHNEQFF.